This entry lists 5 T cell receptor beta chains sequenced from one sample in a study of T cells in women clearing cervical HPV infection. The protocol was immunoSEQ multiplex PCR, while the TCRdb copy is restricted to in-frame clones and leaves out a portion. The sample has 20,000 to 25,000 clones. Material: blood buffy coat. The receptor source for this set is a woman aged 18 to 75 with a cervical HPV16 infection that either progressed to CIN3+ or cleared (not recorded which).

Comment on this clone: The read halts 3 residues ahead of the CDR3 end, with the missing end drawn from the germline J gene. The chain combines TRBV7-2 with TRBJ2-7; TRBD2 matches 7 bases. CDR3 length equals 15 residues. V lost 4 bases and J lost 2; bases outside the gene matches: 8. Germline-derived CDR1 and CDR2 are SGHTA and FQGNSA. The CDR3 DNA, read in part, is TGTGCCAGCAGCTGGGCCGGGACTATCACCTACGAG. This encodes CASSWAGTITYE. The whole CDR3 region reads CASSWAGTITYEQYF.

Turning to this clone: The read ends 3 residues early relative to the CDR3; the germline J gene fills the gap. This rearrangement joins TRBV28 to TRBJ2-7, with 8 bases that match TRBD2. Trimming at V came to 3 bases and at J to 1 base, leaving 8 bases not matched to a gene. In germline, CDR1 is MDHEN, CDR2 SYDVKM. The CDR3 consists of 16 residues. CDR3: CASSFTLAGLSYEQYF. The covered CDR3 bases are TGTGCCAGCAGTTTCACGCTAGCGGGTCTATCCTACGAG.

About this clone itself: Read data end 3 residues before the CDR3 end; the end is taken from the germline J gene. This chain links TRBV28 with TRBJ2-7, with 7 bases identical to TRBD2. The V gene's germline CDR1 is MDHEN and CDR2 SYDVKM. J gave up 2 bases and V 4 bases, and 14 bases lay outside the gene matches. CDR3 length: 17 amino acids. This CDR3 reads CASSSSGERGWTYEQYF. The part of the CDR3 DNA that was read is TGTGCCAGCAGTTCGTCTGGGGAGCGGGGATGGACCTACGAG.

Details on this clone: Sequencing ends 3 residues short of the CDR3 end; the germline J gene provides the rest. The rearrangement joins TRBV6-1 to TRBJ2-7, with 9 nucleotides matching TRBD1. The CDR3 loop spans 15 amino acids. Losses at the gene ends were 0 bases for V and 5 bases for J; bases not matched to a gene: 5. Germline assignment: CDR1 MNHNS and CDR2 SASEGT. The CDR3 is CASSEAQGAVHEQYF. The covered CDR3 bases are TGTGCCAGCAGTGAAGCACAGGGGGCTGTCCACGAG.

As concerns this clone: With the read ending 3 residues before the CDR3 end, the germline J gene is used to fill in that end. This chain uses TRBV12-3 or TRBV12-4 with TRBJ1-2; D call uncertain. The CDR3 has 13 amino acids. Partial CDR3 DNA: TGTGCCAGCAGACAAGAATCTTTTCGCGGC. Protein sequence: CASRQESFRG. The whole CDR3 sequence is CASRQESFRGYTF.